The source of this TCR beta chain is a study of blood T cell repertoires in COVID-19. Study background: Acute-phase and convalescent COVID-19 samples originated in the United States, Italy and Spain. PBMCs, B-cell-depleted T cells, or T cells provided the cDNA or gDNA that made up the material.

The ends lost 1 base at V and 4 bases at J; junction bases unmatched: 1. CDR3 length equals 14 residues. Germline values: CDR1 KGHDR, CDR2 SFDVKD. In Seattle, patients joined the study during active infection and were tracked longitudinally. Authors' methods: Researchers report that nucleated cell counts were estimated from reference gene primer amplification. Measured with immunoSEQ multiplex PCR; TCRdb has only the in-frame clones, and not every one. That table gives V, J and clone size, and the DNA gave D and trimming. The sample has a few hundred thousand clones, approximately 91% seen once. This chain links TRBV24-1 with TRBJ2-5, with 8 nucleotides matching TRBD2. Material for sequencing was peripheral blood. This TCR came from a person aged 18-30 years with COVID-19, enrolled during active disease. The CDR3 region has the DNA TGTGCCACCAGTGATTTTGCGGGAGGAGAGACCCAGTACTTC. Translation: CATSDFAGGETQYF.